This T cell receptor (beta chain) appears in the sequencing data of a study of identifying expanded T cells in peripheral blood. The study, taken as a whole, reports: Technical replicates showed around 1.2 changed clones; approximately 2 weeks 15 to 20; four weeks 19. Variance in clone template counts between approximately two-week samples significantly increased with total template count across all healthy donors.

Sequencing was performed with immunoSEQ multiplex PCR; in TCRdb, only in-frame clones are kept and a portion is missing. Among 90,000 to 95,000 clones, 70% to 90% were seen once, and the ten largest hold about 6%. Collection occurred without any documented infections or immune events in donors. As regards this clone: As yet, its antigen is unknown.

Between the trimmed V and J ends, which lost 5 bases and 7 bases, there was a span of 18 bases. Germline assignment: CDR1 LNHDA and CDR2 SQIVND (reference sequence). The CDR3 extends over 15 amino acids. The receptor was isolated from a person aged 18 to 70 in good health. The source material was blood. The V and J genes are TRBV19 and TRBJ2-1; D is perhaps TRBD2 (6 bases). The CDR3 DNA reads as TGTGCCAGTAGTGGAGGGTCAAAGATGGCGAATGAGCAGTTCTTC. This encodes CASSGGSKMANEQFF.